Sequencing of this T cell receptor beta chain was carried out in a study of regulatory T cells in long-lasting Graves disease. The sample holds many counts of this clonotype. Both iRepertoire HTBI primers and Arm-PCR of CDR3 regions were used to build the TCR beta libraries. TCRdb called the multiplex PCR reads again in MiXCR, with one record for every CDR3 protein. The sample lists roughly 500,000 distinct CDR3 sequences, around an eighth seen once, with about 10% in the top ten. This CDR3 spans 14 amino acids. Per germline, CDR1 KGHDR and CDR2 SFDVKD. Trimming stripped 6 bases from V and 6 bases from J, with 14 bases between. Time point indicated: newly diagnosed GD, antithyroid drugs for less than 3 months. The authors made the TCR library using RNA they extracted from PBMCs. This sample was also put to use in a study of T cells in Graves' hyperthyroidism and ophthalmopathy.

The chain is built from TRBV24-1 and TRBJ1-5, with D perhaps matching TRBD1 (6 bases). The sequencing here drew on peripheral blood mononuclear cells (PBMCs), taken at new diagnosis, from a patient treated with antithyroid drugs. The clonotype comes from a man between 25 and 39 years old with Graves disease. In DNA, the CDR3 is TGTGCCACCAGTTCCCCTCAACAGGGTCAGCCCCAGCATTTT. Protein product: CATSSPQQGQPQHF.